Presented here are 18 T cell receptor beta chains from one specimen sequenced in a study of radiotherapy plus CTLA-4 blockade in lung cancer. Clones were read by immunoSEQ multiplex PCR, and TCRdb kept only the in-frame ones, dropping some. This table has 35,000 to 55,000 clones, around 77% appearing once. This specimen was peripheral blood, taken from a patient treated with radiotherapy plus ipilimumab. The receptors come from a human donor with non-small cell lung cancer whose response to radiotherapy plus ipilimumab could not be evaluated.

The J gene is TRBJ1-3, the V gene TRBV29-1, with D perhaps matching TRBD1 (5 bases). The CDR3 sequence is 15 residues long. V lost 0 bases and J 0 bases, leaving 9 bases between the germline ends. Germline CDR1 SQVTM, CDR2 ANQGSEA. CDR3 nucleotide sequence: TGCAGCGTTGAAGAAACAGGTCCCTCTGGAAACACCATATATTTT. Residues: CSVEETGPSGNTIYF.

The V and J genes are TRBV7-9 and TRBJ1-1; 11 nucleotides match TRBD1. This CDR3 is built from 16 residues. CDR1 is SEHNR, CDR2 FQNEAQ, per germline (reference sequence). Trimming at V came to 5 bases and at J to 3 bases, leaving 8 bases not matched to a gene. CDR3 DNA sequence: TGTGCCAGCAGCCCCCTGGGACAGGGGGTAGACACTGAAGCTTTCTTT. It specifies CASSPLGQGVDTEAFF.

The chain is built from TRBV7-8 and TRBJ2-3; D perhaps matches TRBD1 (7 bases). This CDR3 is 14 amino acids long. Germline CDR1 reads SGHVS; CDR2 reads FQNEAQ. V shed 8 bases and J shed 5 bases, with 17 bases lying between them. The CDR3 DNA reads as TGTGCCAGCGGCCCAGGGGGGACGGGAGATACGCAGTATTTT. Protein sequence: CASGPGGTGDTQYF.

J is TRBJ2-3 and V is TRBV5-4, with D unresolved. Deletions cut 6 bases from V and 2 bases from J, with 10 bases between. The CDR3 totals 13 residues. Germline V gene lookup returns CDR1 SGHNT and CDR2 YYREEE (reference sequence). The CDR3 reads CASTQGVTDTQYF. CDR3 coding DNA: TGTGCCAGCACCCAAGGAGTCACAGATACGCAGTATTTT.

The chain recombines TRBV6-5 with TRBJ1-2; 8 bases agree with TRBD1. This CDR3 contains 15 residues. V lost 5 bases to trimming and J lost 5 bases; unmatched junction nucleotides: 10. Germline CDR1 and CDR2: MNHEY and SVGAGI. Here the CDR3 reads CASSIQQGENYGYTF. CDR3 bases: TGTGCCAGCAGTATCCAACAGGGGGAAAATTATGGCTACACCTTC.

The rearrangement uses TRBV6-1 and TRBJ2-7, with unresolved D. Trimming removed 2 bases at V and 7 bases at J, with 9 bases between. Germline V gene data show CDR1 as MNHNS and CDR2 as SASEGT. The CDR3 totals 12 residues. CDR3: CASSERLREQYF. CDR3 in DNA: TGTGCCAGCAGTGAAAGACTTCGAGAGCAGTACTTC.

J is TRBJ1-1 and V is TRBV5-4; the D is unclear. Trimming removed 3 bases from V and 4 bases from J, with 10 bases in between. Germline assignment: CDR1 SGHNT and CDR2 YYREEE (reference sequence). The CDR3 runs to 13 residues. The CDR3 sequence: CASSSPVGTEAFF. CDR3 DNA sequence: TGTGCCAGCAGCTCCCCAGTTGGCACTGAAGCTTTCTTT.

The chain joins TRBV16 to TRBJ2-7; D remains ambiguous. CDR3 length equals 14 residues. V was trimmed by 7 bases and J by 0 bases, leaving 13 bases between them. Germline-derived CDR1 and CDR2 are KGHSY and FQNENV. CDR3 nucleotides: TGTGCCAGCACCTCGGGTAGGTACTCCTACGAGCAGTACTTC. This translates into CASTSGRYSYEQYF.

This chain joins TRBV28 and TRBJ2-1; D is uncertain. This CDR3 region has 11 residues. Trimming removed 6 bases at V and 7 bases at J, with 7 bases between. In germline, CDR1 is MDHEN, CDR2 SYDVKM. CDR3 in amino acids: CASRTLNEQFF. CDR3 sequence (DNA): TGTGCCAGCAGGACTTTAAATGAGCAGTTCTTC.

J is TRBJ2-7 and V is TRBV10-2; TRBD1 matches at 7 bases. The CDR3 is made up of 14 amino acids. CDR1 WSHSY and CDR2 SAAADI come from the germline V gene. J lost 3 bases, V lost 2 bases, and 4 bases had no gene match. CDR3 nucleotides: TGCGCCAGCAGTGAGAGACAGGGTCTCTACGAGCAGTACTTC. It yields the protein CASSERQGLYEQYF.

V and J are TRBV28 and TRBJ1-5; 8 bases fit TRBD1. The CDR3 contains 12 residues. Germline V gene lookup returns CDR1 MDHEN and CDR2 SYDVKM. The ends lost 11 bases at V and 6 bases at J; junction bases unmatched: 6. CDR3 nucleotide sequence: TGTGCCTCCAGGGGGCTTGGTCAGCCCCAGCATTTT. Its protein is CASRGLGQPQHF.

The sample holds one count of this clone. This chain uses TRBV5-1 with TRBJ2-3, with 11 positions matching TRBD2. The CDR3 extends over 17 amino acids. J lost 0 bases, V lost 4 bases, and 7 bases had no gene match. Germline V CDR1 and CDR2: SGHRS, YFSETQ. The CDR3, as DNA: TGCGCCAGCAGCCCCCGGACTAGCGGGTACAGCACAGATACGCAGTATTTT. This gives the protein CASSPRTSGYSTDTQYF.

This sequence joins TRBV4-1 and TRBJ2-5; D perhaps matches TRBD2 (6 bases). CDR1 is MGHRA and CDR2 is YSYEKL in the germline V gene. The CDR3 consists of 16 residues. V lost 1 base and J 4 bases, leaving 16 bases between the germline ends. This CDR3 is CASSQGQRELAETQYF. In DNA form, the CDR3 reads TGCGCCAGCAGCCAAGGACAACGGGAGTTAGCAGAGACCCAGTACTTC.

The chain combines TRBV4-2 with TRBJ1-4; D unresolved. In germline, CDR1 is LGHNA, CDR2 YNFKEQ. With 3 bases removed from V and 8 bases from J, the gap between germline ends came to 16 bases. This CDR3 has 15 amino acids. The CDR3 sequence: CASSQDGSGGEKLFF. DNA of the CDR3: TGTGCCAGCAGCCAGGATGGGAGTGGAGGAGAAAAACTGTTTTTT.

Only a few counts were recorded for this clone. The chain carries TRBV11-1 and TRBJ1-6; 9 nucleotides line up with TRBD1. Germline values: CDR1 SGHAT, CDR2 FQDESV (reference sequence). The CDR3 has 15 residues. Trimming at V came to 5 bases and at J to 10 bases, leaving 9 bases not matched to a gene. The chain's CDR3 is CASSPLTGGGSPLHF. CDR3 coding DNA: TGTGCCAGCAGCCCGCTGACAGGGGGAGGCTCACCCCTCCACTTT.

V is TRBV4-3 and J is TRBJ1-2; no firm D call. The CDR3 loop spans 16 amino acids. The germline CDR1 and CDR2 sequences are LGHNA and YSLEER. The V end lost 0 bases, the J end lost 2 bases, and 13 bases lay between the germline ends. CDR3 amino acids: CASSQDFRLQNYGYTF. The CDR3 DNA follows: TGCGCCAGCAGCCAAGATTTCCGTCTACAGAACTATGGCTACACCTTC.

J is TRBJ1-1 and V is TRBV7-6; D remains unclear. Between the trimmed V and J ends, which lost 4 bases and 7 bases, there was a span of 13 bases. Germline loops: CDR1 SGHVS, CDR2 FNYEAQ. The CDR3 is 13 residues long. The CDR3 region is CASSSEVLGEAFF. CDR3 nucleotide sequence: TGTGCCAGCAGCTCGGAGGTACTCGGTGAAGCTTTCTTT.

CDR3 residues: CASRKDRWNTEAFF. As DNA, the CDR3 is TGTGCCAGCAGAAAAGACAGATGGAACACTGAAGCTTTCTTT. This rearrangement joins TRBV5-4 to TRBJ1-1; TRBD1 is a possible D gene (5 bases). Germline V gene data show CDR1 as SGHNT and CDR2 as YYREEE (reference sequence). Deletions cut 5 bases from V and 1 base from J, with 12 bases between. The CDR3 length is 14 residues.